Listed here are 10 T cell receptor beta chains from one sample, sequenced in a study of T cell changes during pregnancy in multiple sclerosis (dated by TCRdb to the late 2010s). Libraries were made using the immunoSEQ multiplex PCR assay. Drawn from immuneACCESS, this table holds only the in-frame rearrangements with V and J called that TCRdb kept. Clones are partly lost; checked studies trace under half to an unresolved V gene and leave the rest unexplained. The table for this sample lists 25,000 to 40,000 clones; approximately 90% of them were counted only once. Together, the top ten hold about 6.4% of the sample. This specimen consisted of CD8+ T cells from peripheral blood mononuclear cells, obtained in the second trimester of pregnancy. The origin of the receptors is a female donor with multiple sclerosis, enrolled in a pregnancy study.

This chain joins TRBV5-5 and TRBJ1-1; D uncertain. The V gene lost 2 bases and the J gene lost 8 bases, with 13 bases spanning the gap. The CDR3 has 13 residues. From germline, CDR1 is SGHKS and CDR2 YYEKEE (reference sequence). CDR3 sequence (DNA): TGTGCCAGCAGCTTTGTGGGCCCTGTCGAAGCTTTCTTT. Translating it yields CASSFVGPVEAFF.

The chain joins TRBV28 to TRBJ2-3; 12 bases map to TRBD2. V trimming: 6 bases; J trimming: 2 bases; junction bases outside the gene matches: 3. Germline V gene lookup returns CDR1 MDHEN and CDR2 SYDVKM. CDR3 size: 15 residues. The CDR3 loop reads CASRRTSGATDTQYF. The CDR3 DNA reads as TGTGCCAGCAGGCGGACTAGCGGGGCCACAGATACGCAGTATTTT.

V and J are TRBV6-5 and TRBJ2-1; D is uncertain. CDR3 size: 14 residues. From germline, CDR1 is MNHEY and CDR2 SVGAGI. The V end lost 0 bases, the J end lost 8 bases, and 11 bases lay between the germline ends. The CDR3 is CASSYSSHEDEQFF. DNA of the CDR3: TGTGCCAGCAGTTACTCGAGCCATGAGGATGAGCAGTTCTTC.

J is TRBJ1-5 and V is TRBV27; D not resolved. CDR1 and CDR2 from the germline V gene are MNHEY and SMNVEV (reference sequence). V was pared by 3 bases and J by 0 bases, with 6 bases between. CDR3 length equals 14 residues. The CDR3 nucleotides read TGTGCCAGCAGTTTGTCAAATAGCAATCAGCCCCAGCATTTT. Its translation: CASSLSNSNQPQHF.

As concerns this clone: One end of the junction does not line up with germline, which may come from a read error. The chain uses TRBV7-7 and TRBJ2-3, with a possible D match to TRBD2 (6 bases). Germline assignment: CDR1 SSHAT and CDR2 FNYEAQ (reference sequence). There are 16 residues in the CDR3. The DNA for the CDR3 is TGTGCTAGCAGCTTAGATAGCGGAACTAGCACAGATACGCAGTATTTT. It translates to CASSLDSGTSTDTQYF. Supplemented by reference TRBV7-7 and TRBJ2-3, the full variable domain reads GAGVSQSPRYKVTKRGQDVTLRCDPISSHATLYWYQQALGQGPEFLTYFNYEAQPDKSGLPSDRFSAERPEGSISTLTIQRTEQRDSAMYRCASSLDSGTSTDTQYFGPGTRLTVL.

The rearrangement uses TRBV27 and TRBJ1-3; no clear D gene. V lost 3 bases and J 4 bases, leaving 10 bases between the germline ends. The CDR3 runs to 14 residues. Germline V gene sequence: CDR1 MNHEY, CDR2 SMNVEV (reference sequence). The CDR3 reads CASSLSPRGNTIYF. CDR3 nucleotides: TGTGCCAGCAGTTTGAGCCCCAGGGGAAACACCATATATTTT.

This clone is a singleton in its sample. The chain uses TRBV5-6 and TRBJ2-7; possibly TRBD1 for D (6 bases). The germline V and J ends were trimmed by 4 bases and 2 bases, with 13 bases remaining between them. This CDR3 is built from 14 residues. CDR1 is SGHDT, CDR2 YYEEEE, per germline. The DNA of the CDR3 is TGTGCCAGCAGCCGGGATGGGGGCCCCTACGAGCAGTACTTC. This codes for CASSRDGGPYEQYF.

The chain joins TRBV7-6 to TRBJ2-1, with 8 positions matching TRBD2. With 0 bases clipped from V and 0 bases from J, the junction kept 7 bases outside the gene matches. CDR1 and CDR2 (germline): SGHVS, FNYEAQ. This CDR3 region has 18 residues. The CDR3 is CASSLALSSGSSYNEQFF. In DNA, the CDR3 is TGTGCCAGCAGCTTAGCTCTCTCCAGCGGGAGCTCCTACAATGAGCAGTTCTTC.

This chain links TRBV27 with TRBJ2-7; 11 bases fit TRBD2. CDR3 length equals 16 residues. Germline CDR1 reads MNHEY; CDR2 reads SMNVEV (reference sequence). After removal of 5 bases from V and 5 bases from J, the junction contained 11 bases not matched to a gene. The CDR3 protein is CASSQLAGGLQDEQYF. For the CDR3, the DNA is TGTGCCAGCAGTCAATTAGCGGGAGGGCTGCAGGACGAGCAGTACTTC.

The chain employs TRBV19 and TRBJ2-7; D may be TRBD1 (5 bases). The germline V gene has CDR1 LNHDA and CDR2 SQIVND (reference sequence). The CDR3 is made up of 15 amino acids. V was cut by 1 base and J by 0 bases, with 10 bases left in between. The CDR3, as DNA: TGTGCCAGTAGTATAGCGCCAGGGTCCTCCTACGAGCAGTACTTC. Its translation: CASSIAPGSSYEQYF.